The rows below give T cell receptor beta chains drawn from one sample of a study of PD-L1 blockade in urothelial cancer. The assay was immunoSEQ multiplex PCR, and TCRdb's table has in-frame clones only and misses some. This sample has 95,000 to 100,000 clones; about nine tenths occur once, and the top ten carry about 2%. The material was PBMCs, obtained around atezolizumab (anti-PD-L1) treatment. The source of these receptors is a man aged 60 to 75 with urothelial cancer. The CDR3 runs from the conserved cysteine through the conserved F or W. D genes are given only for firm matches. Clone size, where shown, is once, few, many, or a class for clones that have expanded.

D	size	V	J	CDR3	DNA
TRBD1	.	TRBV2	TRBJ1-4	CASTGTAGPNEKLFF	TGTGCCAGCACCGGGACAGCTGGCCCTAATGAAAAACTGTTTTTT
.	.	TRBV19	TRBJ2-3	CASSIRGTEGLGTQYF	TGTGCCAGTAGTATTCGGGGGACAGAGGGGTTGGGTACGCAGTATTTT
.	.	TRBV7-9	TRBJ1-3	CASSLGGQSGNTIYF	TGTGCCAGCAGCTTAGGAGGACAGTCTGGAAACACCATATATTTT
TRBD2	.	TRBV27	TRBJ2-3	CASSLISGGTDTQYF	TGTGCCAGCAGTTTGATTAGCGGGGGCACAGATACGCAGTATTTT
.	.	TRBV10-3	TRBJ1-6	CAISPTGYSDSPLHF	TGTGCCATCAGTCCGACCGGGTACTCGGATTCACCCCTCCACTTT
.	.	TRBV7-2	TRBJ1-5	CASSFQGNQPQHF	TGTGCCAGCAGCTTCCAGGGGAATCAGCCCCAGCATTTT
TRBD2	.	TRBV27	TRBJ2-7	CASSGGRDEQYF	TGTGCCAGCAGCGGGGGGAGGGACGAGCAGTACTTC
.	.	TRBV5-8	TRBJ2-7	CASSLAPGNTYEQYF	TGTGCCAGCAGCTTGGCTCCAGGAAATACCTACGAGCAGTACTTC
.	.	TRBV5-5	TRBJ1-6	CASSLAGKDSPLHF	TGTGCCAGCAGCTTGGCGGGGAAGGATTCACCCCTCCACTTT
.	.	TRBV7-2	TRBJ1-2	CASSSGGGWANYGYTF	TGTGCCAGCAGCTCTGGGGGGGGTTGGGCTAACTATGGCTACACCTTC
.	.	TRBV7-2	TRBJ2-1	CASSLTVTYNEQFF	TGTGCCAGCAGCCTTACAGTTACCTACAATGAGCAGTTCTTC
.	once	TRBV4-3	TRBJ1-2	CASSQVGGAGYTF	TGCGCCAGCAGCCAAGTCGGGGGGGCCGGCTACACCTTC
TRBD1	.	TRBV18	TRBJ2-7	CASSKITGTGSYEQYF	TGTGCCAGTTCAAAAATTACCGGGACAGGGTCCTACGAGCAGTACTTC
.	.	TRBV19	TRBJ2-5	CASTGGALQETQYF	TGTGCCAGTACCGGCGGGGCCCTCCAAGAGACCCAGTACTTC
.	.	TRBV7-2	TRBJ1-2	CASSLLSPQVVRSGGYTF	TGTGCCAGCAGCTTACTTAGCCCCCAAGTTGTCCGTTCGGGTGGCTACACCTTC
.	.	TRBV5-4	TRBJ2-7	CASSPGGSYEQYF	TGTGCCAGCAGCCCCGGAGGTTCCTACGAGCAGTACTTC
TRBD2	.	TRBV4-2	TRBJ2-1	CASSQDKREFPGEQFF	TGTGCCAGCAGCCAAGATAAGCGGGAGTTCCCAGGGGAGCAGTTCTTC
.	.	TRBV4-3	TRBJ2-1	CASSQDAGLPNEQFF	TGCGCCAGCAGCCAAGATGCGGGACTTCCCAATGAGCAGTTCTTC
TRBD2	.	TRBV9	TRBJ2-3	CASSVAAGGPTDTQYF	TGTGCCAGCAGCGTAGCGGCGGGAGGGCCGACAGATACGCAGTATTTT
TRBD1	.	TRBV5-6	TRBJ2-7	CASSLFGTGSYEQYF	TGTGCCAGCAGCTTGTTCGGGACAGGGTCCTACGAGCAGTACTTC
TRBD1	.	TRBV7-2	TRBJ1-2	CASTGGGQGFMKGYTF	TGTGCCAGCACGGGAGGGGGACAGGGTTTCATGAAAGGCTACACCTTC
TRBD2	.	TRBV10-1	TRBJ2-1	CASSELGLVYNEQFF	TGCGCCAGCAGTGAGTTGGGACTAGTGTACAATGAGCAGTTCTTC
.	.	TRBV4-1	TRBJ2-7	CASSQESAGPYEQYF	TGCGCCAGCAGCCAAGAATCCGCAGGGCCCTACGAGCAGTACTTC
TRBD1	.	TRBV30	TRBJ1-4	CAWSFGTGDEKLFF	TGTGCCTGGAGTTTCGGGACAGGTGATGAAAAACTGTTTTTT
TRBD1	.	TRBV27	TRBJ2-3	CASTLQGQPVDTQYF	TGTGCCAGCACCCTCCAGGGACAGCCAGTAGATACGCAGTATTTT
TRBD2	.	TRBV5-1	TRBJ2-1	CASSLAAGDSYNEQFF	TGCGCCAGCAGCTTGGCGGCGGGGGACTCCTACAATGAGCAGTTCTTC
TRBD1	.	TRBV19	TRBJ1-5	CASKQGASNQPQHF	TGTGCCAGTAAGCAGGGGGCCAGCAATCAGCCCCAGCATTTT
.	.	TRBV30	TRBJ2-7	CAWSVGGEQYF	TGTGCCTGGAGTGTAGGCGGCGAGCAGTACTTC
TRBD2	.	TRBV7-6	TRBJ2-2	CASSPWAGDTGELFF	TGTGCCAGCAGCCCGTGGGCGGGGGACACCGGGGAGCTGTTTTTT
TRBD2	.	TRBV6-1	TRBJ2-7	CASSGTSGIFSYEQYF	TGTGCCAGCAGTGGGACTAGCGGAATTTTCTCCTACGAGCAGTACTTC
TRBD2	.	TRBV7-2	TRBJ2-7	CASSLSGRAHEQYF	TGTGCCAGCAGCTTATCCGGGAGGGCCCACGAGCAGTACTTC
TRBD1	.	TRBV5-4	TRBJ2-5	CASSDPGQGQETQYF	TGTGCCAGCAGCGATCCGGGACAGGGCCAAGAGACCCAGTACTTC
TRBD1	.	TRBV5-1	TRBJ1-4	CASTRDRGTNEKLFF	TGCGCCAGCACCCGAGACAGGGGTACTAATGAAAAACTGTTTTTT
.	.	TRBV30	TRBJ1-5	CAWIPGRVNQPQHF	TGTGCCTGGATACCTGGGCGGGTCAATCAGCCCCAGCATTTT
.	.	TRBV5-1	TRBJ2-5	CASSSQRVQETQYF	TGCGCCAGCAGCTCCCAGCGCGTCCAAGAGACCCAGTACTTC
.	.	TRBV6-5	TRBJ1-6	CASSRGTGNSPLHF	TGTGCCAGCAGTAGGGGGACGGGTAATTCACCCCTCCACTTT
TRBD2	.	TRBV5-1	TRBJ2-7	CASSPGTSGRAWEQYF	TGCGCCAGCAGCCCCGGGACTAGCGGGAGGGCCTGGGAGCAGTACTTC
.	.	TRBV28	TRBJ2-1	CASSHQKQFF	TGTGCCAGCAGTCATCAGAAGCAGTTCTTC
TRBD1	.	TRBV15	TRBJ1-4	CATSSGQGVGKLFF	TGTGCCACCAGCTCGGGACAGGGGGTAGGAAAACTGTTTTTT
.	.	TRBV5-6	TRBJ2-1	CASSPQYRRGYNEQFF	TGTGCCAGCAGCCCACAATACAGGCGGGGTTACAATGAGCAGTTCTTC
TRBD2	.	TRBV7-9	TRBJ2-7	CASSFPLAGPYEQYF	TGTGCCAGCAGCTTTCCCCTAGCGGGCCCCTACGAGCAGTACTTC
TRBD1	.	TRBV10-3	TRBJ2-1	CAISAWTGGNEQFF	TGTGCCATCAGTGCGTGGACAGGGGGCAATGAGCAGTTCTTC
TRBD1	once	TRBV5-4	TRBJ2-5	CASSLSQGAGETQYF	TGTGCCAGCAGCTTATCACAGGGGGCGGGAGAGACCCAGTACTTC
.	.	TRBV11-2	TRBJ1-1	CASSPEPGSTEAFF	TGTGCCAGCAGCCCTGAGCCTGGTAGCACTGAAGCTTTCTTT
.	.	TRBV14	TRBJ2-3	CANRGGPSTDTQYF	TGTGCCAACCGAGGGGGACCCAGCACAGATACGCAGTATTTT
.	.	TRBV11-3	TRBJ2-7	CASSRGRGSYEQYF	TGTGCCAGCAGCCGGGGTAGGGGGTCCTACGAGCAGTACTTC
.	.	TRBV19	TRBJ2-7	CASSRRQTYEQYF	TGTGCCAGTAGTAGGAGACAGACCTACGAGCAGTACTTC
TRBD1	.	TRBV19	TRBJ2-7	CASSDRTGLGSYEQYF	TGTGCCAGTAGTGATCGGACAGGTTTGGGCTCCTACGAGCAGTACTTC
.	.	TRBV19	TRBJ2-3	CASTLGGGSDTQYF	TGTGCCAGTACCCTCGGAGGGGGCTCAGATACGCAGTATTTT
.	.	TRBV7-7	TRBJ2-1	CASSLSLWGVVGSYNEQFF	TGTGCCAGCAGCTTATCGCTTTGGGGCGTGGTTGGATCCTACAATGAGCAGTTCTTC
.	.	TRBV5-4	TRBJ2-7	CASSLDSGHYEQYF	TGTGCCAGCAGCTTGGATAGCGGTCACTACGAGCAGTACTTC
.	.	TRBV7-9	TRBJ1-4	CASSPRWHGEKLFF	TGTGCCAGCAGCCCTCGTTGGCATGGTGAAAAACTGTTTTTT
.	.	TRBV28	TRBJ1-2	CASCPSLYGYTF	TGTGCCAGCTGCCCGAGCCTCTATGGCTACACCTTC
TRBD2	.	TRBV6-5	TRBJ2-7	CASKISGGVNEQYF	TGTGCCAGCAAGATTAGCGGGGGGGTTAACGAGCAGTACTTC
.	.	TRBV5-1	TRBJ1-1	CASSLGLGGGEAFF	TGCGCCAGCAGCTTGGGCCTGGGGGGGGGTGAAGCTTTCTTT
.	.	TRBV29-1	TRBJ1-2	CSVSDRSNYGYTF	TGCAGCGTTTCTGACAGGAGCAACTATGGCTACACCTTC
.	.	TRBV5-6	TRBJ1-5	CASSLARGSSNQPQHF	TGTGCCAGCAGCTTGGCCCGGGGTTCGAGCAATCAGCCCCAGCATTTT
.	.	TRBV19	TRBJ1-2	CASNKQTRDWDGYTF	TGTGCCAGTAATAAGCAGACAAGGGACTGGGATGGCTACACCTTC